This TCR beta chain was sequenced during a study of cytomegalovirus exposure and HLA in healthy donors. CDR1 is DFQATT, CDR2 SNEGSKA, per germline (reference sequence). The CDR3 extends over 11 amino acids. Between the trimmed V and J ends, which lost 7 bases and 7 bases, there was a span of 13 bases. The study ran its PCR with 60 Vbeta and 13 Jbeta primers. Only in-frame clones appear in the TCRdb table, and some are missing; sequencing was by immunoSEQ multiplex PCR. This table has 250,000 to 300,000 clones, 80% to 90% appearing once. The clonotype comes from a middle-aged woman in good health and CMV-seropositive. The sample comprised PBMCs. The rearrangement joins TRBV20-1 to TRBJ1-2, with no clear D. CDR3 amino acids: CSVTKRSGYTF. CDR3 DNA: TGCAGTGTTACAAAAAGGAGTGGCTACACCTTC.